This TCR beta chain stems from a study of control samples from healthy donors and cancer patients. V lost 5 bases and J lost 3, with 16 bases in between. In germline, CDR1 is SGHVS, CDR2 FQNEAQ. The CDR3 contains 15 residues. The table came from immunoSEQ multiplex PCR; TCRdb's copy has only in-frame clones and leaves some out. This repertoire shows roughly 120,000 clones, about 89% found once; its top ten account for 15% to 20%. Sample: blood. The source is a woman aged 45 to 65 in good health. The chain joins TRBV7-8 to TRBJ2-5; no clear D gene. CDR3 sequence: CASSKPFLVEETQYF. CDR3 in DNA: TGTGCCAGCAGCAAACCCTTTTTGGTCGAAGAGACCCAGTACTTC.